This entry lists 5 T cell receptor beta chains sequenced from one sample in a study of control samples from healthy donors and cancer patients. Sequenced by immunoSEQ multiplex PCR; TCRdb stores in-frame clones only, minus some. Altogether fewer than 60,000 clones are present, approximately 89% being singletons, with the ten largest covering roughly 13%. Sequencing used PBMCs. The receptors shown here come from a woman aged 60 to 75 with lung cancer.

J is TRBJ2-1 and V is TRBV7-9; D is perhaps TRBD1 or TRBD2 (6 bases each). Germline loops: CDR1 SEHNR, CDR2 FQNEAQ (reference sequence). The CDR3 runs to 17 residues. Trimming stripped 5 bases from V and 7 bases from J, with 24 bases between. In DNA form, the CDR3 reads TGTGCCAGCAGCCCACCGCCCGAGGGGGGTTTCAGGAATGAGCAGTTCTTC. Amino acids: CASSPPPEGGFRNEQFF. Together with reference TRBV7-9 and TRBJ2-1, the CDR3 gives the full variable domain: DTGVSQNPRHKITKRGQNVTFRCDPISEHNRLYWYRQTLGQGPEFLTYFQNEAQLEKSRLLSDRFSAERPKGSFSTLEIQRTEQGDSAMYLCASSPPPEGGFRNEQFFGPGTRLTVL.

V usage is TRBV19 and J usage is TRBJ2-2, with a possible D match to TRBD2 (5 bases). The CDR3 is made up of 15 amino acids. Germline V gene lookup returns CDR1 LNHDA and CDR2 SQIVND (reference sequence). V was cut by 1 base and J by 0 bases, with 6 bases left in between. The CDR3 region is CASSIGTANTGELFF. The CDR3 DNA is TGTGCCAGTAGTATAGGGACTGCGAACACCGGGGAGCTGTTTTTT.

The DNA of the CDR3 is TGTGCCAGCAGCGGGGGTTTTTCGGGAAGGACCTACAATGAGCAGTTCTTC. Amino acid sequence: CASSGGFSGRTYNEQFF. This rearrangement joins TRBV9 to TRBJ2-1; possible D gene TRBD2, 5 bases. The CDR3 extends over 17 amino acids. The V gene's germline CDR1 is SGDLS and CDR2 YYNGEE. V gave up 3 bases and J gave up 2 bases, with 18 bases separating them.

The chain recombines TRBV6-5 with TRBJ2-7, with D unresolved. Germline CDR1 MNHEY, CDR2 SVGAGI. V lost 2 bases and J lost 0, with 14 bases in between. This CDR3 region has 16 residues. CDR3 sequence (DNA): TGTGCCAGCAGTTACGCTAGGAATAGGAGCTCCTACGAGCAGTACTTC. Its translation: CASSYARNRSSYEQYF.

This clone was found a few times. Additional DNA sequences in this sample encode the identical CDR3. This chain uses TRBV12-3 or TRBV12-4 with TRBJ2-5; 8 nucleotides agree with TRBD1. The V and J ends lost 5 bases and 5 bases, in that order; junction bases with no gene match: 4. CDR3 size: 13 residues. CDR3 nucleotide sequence: TGTGCCAGCAGTCTCAGGGGGCAGGAGACCCAGTACTTC. It yields the protein CASSLRGQETQYF.